This note documents a single T cell receptor (beta chain) sequence. V lost 3 bases and J lost 0, with 12 bases in between. The CDR3 runs to 16 residues. Germline V gene lookup returns CDR1 LNHDA and CDR2 SQIVND (reference sequence). In the source study's methods: Researchers report that nucleated cell counts were estimated from reference gene primer amplification. Repertoires were generated with immunoSEQ multiplex PCR, while TCRdb's copy carries only in-frame clones and drops some. V and J calls and clone size are as listed in that table; D and trimming were resolved from the DNA. Altogether around 100,000 clones are present, 84% being singletons, with the ten largest covering approximately 13%. The data were taken from a study of blood T cell repertoires in COVID-19. The overall study: T cells, B-cell-depleted T cells, or PBMCs supplied cDNA or gDNA.

This sequence originates from a human donor in a cohort sampled during active or convalescent COVID-19. The chain carries TRBV19 and TRBJ1-3, with a weak D call TRBD1 (6 bases). What was sequenced was peripheral blood. The CDR3, as DNA: TGTGCCAGTAGTATCGCGGGGGCAATCTCTGGAAACACCATATATTTT. Protein: CASSIAGAISGNTIYF. Full variable domain (missing parts from reference TRBV19 and TRBJ1-3): DGGITQSPKYLFRKEGQNVTLSCEQNLNHDAMYWYRQDPGQGLRLIYYSQIVNDFQKGDIAEGYSVSREKKESFPLTVTSAQKNPTAFYLCASSIAGAISGNTIYFGEGSWLTVV.